In its sample, the clone carrying this T cell receptor beta chain was seen once. The CDR3 totals 16 residues. Next came a second PCR, run for roughly 7 to 12 cycles, which used a sample-barcoded 5' primer along with a J-beta primer mix. A single record per CDR3 protein comes from TCRdb applying MiXCR to the 5' RACE reads. The data contain 700,000 to 900,000 distinct CDR3 sequences, about 55% of them singletons. This record comes from a study of blood T cells in healthy people across ages. This clonotype was obtained from a man at least 80 years old in good health. Sequences were obtained from blood. The rearrangement joins TRBV21-1 to TRBJ2-1; TRBD2, the table's D call, was not compared with the DNA. TRBV21-1 is described as a pseudogene. The CDR3 DNA reads as TGTGCCAGCAGCAAAGATCCTAGCGGGGTTTACAATGAGCAGTTCTTC. It is translated as CASSKDPSGVYNEQFF.